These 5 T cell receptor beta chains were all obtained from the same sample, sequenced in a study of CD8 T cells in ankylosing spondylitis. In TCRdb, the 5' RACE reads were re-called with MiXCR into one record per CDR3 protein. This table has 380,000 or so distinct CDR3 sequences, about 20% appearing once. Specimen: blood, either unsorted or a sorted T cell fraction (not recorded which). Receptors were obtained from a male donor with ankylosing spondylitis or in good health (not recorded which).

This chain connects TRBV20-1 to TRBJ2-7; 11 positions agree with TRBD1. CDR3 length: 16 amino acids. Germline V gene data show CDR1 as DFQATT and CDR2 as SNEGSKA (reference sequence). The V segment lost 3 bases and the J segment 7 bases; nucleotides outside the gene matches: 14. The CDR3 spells CSAREAGQGARWEQYF. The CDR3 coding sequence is TGCAGTGCTAGGGAAGCCGGACAGGGGGCCAGGTGGGAGCAGTACTTC.

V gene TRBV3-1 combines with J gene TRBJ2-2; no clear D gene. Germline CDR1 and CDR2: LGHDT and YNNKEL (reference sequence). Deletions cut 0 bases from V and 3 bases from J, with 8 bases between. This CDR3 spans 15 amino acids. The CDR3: CASSQDFAYTGELFF. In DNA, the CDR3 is TGTGCCAGCAGCCAAGATTTTGCGTACACCGGGGAGCTGTTTTTT.

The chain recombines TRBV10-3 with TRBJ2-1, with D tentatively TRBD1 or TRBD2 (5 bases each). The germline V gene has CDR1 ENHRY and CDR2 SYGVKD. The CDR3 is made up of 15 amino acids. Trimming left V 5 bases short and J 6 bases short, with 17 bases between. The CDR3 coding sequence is TGTGCCATCAGTCCATCAACCGGGACCCTCAATGAGCAGTTCTTC. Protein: CAISPSTGTLNEQFF.

In DNA, the CDR3 is TGTGCCAGCAGCTTATTGAGGGTAGCGGGGACCAATGAGCAGTTCTTC. It specifies CASSLLRVAGTNEQFF. The rearrangement joins TRBV7-2 to TRBJ2-1, with 8 bases that match TRBD2. Germline trimming cut 2 bases from V and 6 bases from J; bases unmatched to any gene: 9. Germline assignment: CDR1 SGHTA and CDR2 FQGNSA. The CDR3 has 16 amino acids.

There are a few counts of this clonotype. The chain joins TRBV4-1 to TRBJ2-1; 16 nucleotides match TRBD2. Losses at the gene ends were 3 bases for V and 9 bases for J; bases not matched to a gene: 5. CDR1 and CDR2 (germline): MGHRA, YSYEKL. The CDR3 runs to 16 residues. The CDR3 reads CASSQEGLAGGGEQFF. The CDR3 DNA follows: TGCGCCAGCAGCCAGGAGGGACTAGCGGGGGGGGGTGAGCAGTTCTTC.